The 9 T cell receptor beta chains presented below share a single source sample, sequenced in a study of blood T cell repertoires in COVID-19. Clones were sequenced by immunoSEQ multiplex PCR, and TCRdb holds only the in-frame ones, with some missing. The table lists approximately 220,000 clones, 83% of them singletons. Sequencing input: PBMCs or T cells enriched from blood (not recorded which). These receptors were taken from a woman in her fifties or sixties who had been exposed to COVID-19.

The genes are TRBV5-1 and TRBJ2-7; D is perhaps TRBD2 (6 bases). The germline CDR1 and CDR2 sequences are SGHRS and YFSETQ. Trimming cost V 4 bases and J 5 bases, with 16 bases left between them. The CDR3 extends over 14 amino acids. CDR3 bases: TGCGCCAGCAGCCTGTTGGACGGGGGAAACGAGCAGTACTTC. Its protein product is CASSLLDGGNEQYF. The full variable domain, its missing parts supplied by reference TRBV5-1 and TRBJ2-7, is KAGVTQTPRYLIKTRGQQVTLSCSPISGHRSVSWYQQTPGQGLQFLFEYFSETQRNKGNFPGRFSGRQFSNSRSEMNVSTLELGDSALYLCASSLLDGGNEQYFGPGTRLTVT.

The rearrangement joins TRBV29-1 to TRBJ1-1; D not certain. This CDR3 contains 12 residues. Germline CDR1 SQVTM, CDR2 ANQGSEA. Trimming cost V 4 bases and J 0 bases, with 6 bases left between them. The CDR3 here is CSVVGMNTEAFF. CDR3 sequence (DNA): TGCAGCGTTGTCGGGATGAACACTGAAGCTTTCTTT.

This clone was observed a few times. The chain employs TRBV12-3 or TRBV12-4 and TRBJ1-1; possibly TRBD1 for D (6 bases). The CDR3 extends over 13 amino acids. The V end was cut by 6 bases, the J end by 1 base, with 9 bases between. The CDR3 sequence is CASRWTANTEAFF. The CDR3 nucleotides are TGTGCCAGCAGGTGGACAGCGAACACTGAAGCTTTCTTT.

V gene TRBV19 combines with J gene TRBJ1-2; 8 nucleotides match TRBD1. The CDR3 runs to 15 residues. V shed 3 bases, J shed 4 bases, and the junction held 7 bases outside the gene matches. The V gene's germline CDR1 is LNHDA and CDR2 SQIVND (reference sequence). DNA for the CDR3: TGTGCCAGTAGTATCGCAGGGGGCGGCCCCTATGGCTACACCTTC. It encodes CASSIAGGGPYGYTF.

The chain combines TRBV13 with TRBJ2-2; 7 bases align to TRBD1. V lost 1 base, J lost 2 bases, and 4 bases stayed unmatched. CDR1 and CDR2 from the germline V gene are PRHDT and FYEKMQ (reference sequence). This CDR3 spans 16 amino acids. The CDR3 region has the DNA TGTGCCAGCAGCTTAGTGAGGGGGCGTAACACCGGGGAGCTGTTTTTT. This encodes CASSLVRGRNTGELFF.

This clone was detected a few times. The chain links TRBV5-1 to TRBJ2-6; D ambiguous. Trimming left V 0 bases short and J 1 base short, with 5 bases between. CDR1 SGHRS and CDR2 YFSETQ come from the germline V gene. The CDR3 consists of 15 residues. This CDR3 reads CASSLESSGANVLTF. As DNA, the CDR3 is TGCGCCAGCAGCTTGGAGAGTTCTGGGGCCAACGTCCTGACTTTC.

The chain carries TRBV7-2 and TRBJ2-3; 9 bases map to TRBD2. Trimming removed 8 bases from V and 4 bases from J; junction bases left unmatched: 10. The CDR3 consists of 15 residues. The germline CDR1 and CDR2 sequences are SGHTA and FQGNSA. The CDR3 nucleotides read TGTGCCAGCCGGGTCGGGACTAGCTATTCAGATACGCAGTATTTT. Translating it yields CASRVGTSYSDTQYF.

This clone has a handful of counts. The rearrangement links TRBV9 to TRBJ2-5; 8 bases align to TRBD2. V shed 0 bases and J 5 bases; nucleotides not matched to a gene: 6. The CDR3 spans 15 residues. Germline CDR1 and CDR2: SGDLS and YYNGEE. CDR3 amino acids: CASSVVEAGVETQYF. Here the CDR3 DNA reads TGTGCCAGCAGCGTAGTGGAAGCGGGGGTGGAGACCCAGTACTTC.

The rearrangement uses TRBV14 and TRBJ1-1, with D unresolved. Between the trimmed V and J ends, which lost 4 bases and 5 bases, there was a span of 11 bases. This CDR3 is 13 amino acids long. Germline loops: CDR1 SGHDN, CDR2 FVKESK. CDR3 DNA: TGTGCCAGCAGCCGCGCGGGAGGGACTGAAGCTTTCTTT. Protein sequence: CASSRAGGTEAFF.